This T cell receptor beta chain was retrieved from a study of blood T cell repertoires in COVID-19. Germline V lookup: CDR1 SGHRS, CDR2 YFSETQ. There are 16 residues in the CDR3. V was shortened by 0 bases and J by 5 bases, with 17 bases between the two germline ends. Using immunoSEQ multiplex PCR, the repertoire was profiled, and TCRdb retains in-frame clones only, with some absent. The sample lists around 280,000 clones; under 90% were seen once. This chain uses TRBV5-1 with TRBJ1-2; D not certain. The clonotype comes from a young woman with COVID-19, enrolled during active disease. The specimen sequenced was peripheral blood. The CDR3 sequence is CASSLDGVAPRYGYTF. In nucleotides, the CDR3 is TGCGCCAGCAGCTTGGACGGGGTGGCCCCCAGGTATGGCTACACCTTC.